This T cell receptor beta chain was sequenced during a study of CD8+ T cells in alopecia areata. Findings and limits, study-wide: Scalp samples also yield sequences from resident alphabeta T cells of normal skin.

From alopecia areata patients, lesional scalp punch biopsies and peripheral blood were collected. Comment on this clone: Its antigen is undetermined.

Sequencing relied on a cDNA template that was reverse transcribed from extracted RNA. Sequencing used immunoSEQ multiplex PCR; TCRdb keeps in-frame clones, though not all of them. The sample shows 120,000 or so clones, about 50% of them seen only once. CDR3 size: 14 residues. Germline V gives CDR1 SGHRS, CDR2 YFSETQ. Unmatched junction bases numbered 2, after V lost 0 bases and J lost 5 bases. The sequenced sample was NKG2D-low CD8+ T cells sorted from blood. The chain has TRBV5-1 and TRBJ2-7, with 10 bases matching TRBD2. The clonotype comes from a human donor with alopecia areata. The CDR3 DNA follows: TGCGCCAGCAGCTTGGAAACTAGCGGGGACGAGCAGTACTTC. It translates to CASSLETSGDEQYF.